This TCR beta chain is drawn from a study of sequential checkpoint blockade in melanoma. Overall study: Arm A got nivolumab then ipilimumab; arm B the reverse, 1:1. Each arm's sequence ended with maintenance nivolumab.

CDR3 size: 14 residues. The V segment lost 8 bases and the J segment 5 bases; nucleotides outside the gene matches: 11. CDR1 MGHRA and CDR2 YSYEKL come from the germline V gene. Using immunoSEQ multiplex PCR, the repertoire was profiled, and TCRdb retains in-frame clones only, with some absent. The repertoire consists of about 5,300 clones, with roughly three fifths occurring once and the leading ten covering about 41%. Treatment given: randomized to nivolumab then ipilimumab (arm A) or the reverse (arm B). DNA-damaging chemotherapy had not been given to any patient beforehand. From thawed PBMCs, live CD3+CD8+ cells negative for CD19 and CD56 were sorted.

This receptor was obtained from a human donor with melanoma. The chain has TRBV4-1 and TRBJ2-5, with TRBD2 identical over 7 bases. Sequenced here: CD8+ T cells sorted from blood (inferred from file names), sampled from a patient given nivolumab and ipilimumab in sequence. The CDR3 coding sequence is TGCGCCAGCCGCGGGACTACCAGAGGGGAGACCCAGTACTTC. It encodes CASRGTTRGETQYF.